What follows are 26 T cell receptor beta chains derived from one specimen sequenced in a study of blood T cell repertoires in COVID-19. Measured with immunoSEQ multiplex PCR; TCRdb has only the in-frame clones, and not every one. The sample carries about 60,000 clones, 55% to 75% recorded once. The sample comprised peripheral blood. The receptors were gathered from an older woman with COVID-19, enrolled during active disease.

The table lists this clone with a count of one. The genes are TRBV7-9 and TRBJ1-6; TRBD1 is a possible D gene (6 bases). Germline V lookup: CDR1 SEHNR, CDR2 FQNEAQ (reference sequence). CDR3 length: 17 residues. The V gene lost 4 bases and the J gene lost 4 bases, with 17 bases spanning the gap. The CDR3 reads CASSSSWPQGYNSPLHF. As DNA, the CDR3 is TGTGCCAGCAGCTCTTCCTGGCCACAGGGATATAATTCACCCCTCCACTTT.

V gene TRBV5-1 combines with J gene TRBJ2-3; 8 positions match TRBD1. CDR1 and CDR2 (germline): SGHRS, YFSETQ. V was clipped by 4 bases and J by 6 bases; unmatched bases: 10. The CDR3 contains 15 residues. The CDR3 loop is CASSVGQGDGDTQYF. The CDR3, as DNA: TGCGCCAGCAGCGTCGGACAGGGTGACGGGGATACGCAGTATTTT. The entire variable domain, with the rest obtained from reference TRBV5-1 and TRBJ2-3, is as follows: KAGVTQTPRYLIKTRGQQVTLSCSPISGHRSVSWYQQTPGQGLQFLFEYFSETQRNKGNFPGRFSGRQFSNSRSEMNVSTLELGDSALYLCASSVGQGDGDTQYFGPGTRLTVL.

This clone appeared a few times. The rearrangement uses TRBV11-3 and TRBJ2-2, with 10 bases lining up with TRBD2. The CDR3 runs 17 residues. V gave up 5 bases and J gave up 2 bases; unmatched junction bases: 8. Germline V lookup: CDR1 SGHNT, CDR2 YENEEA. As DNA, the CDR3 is TGTGCCAGCAGCAGTAGCGGGAGGACCCATAACACCGGGGAGCTGTTTTTT. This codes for CASSSSGRTHNTGELFF.

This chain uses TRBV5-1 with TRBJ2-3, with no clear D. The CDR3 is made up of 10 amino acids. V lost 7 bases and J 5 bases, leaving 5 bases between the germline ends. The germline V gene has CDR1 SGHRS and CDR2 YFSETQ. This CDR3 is CASRGDTQYF. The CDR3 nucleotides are TGCGCCAGCCGCGGAGATACGCAGTATTTT.

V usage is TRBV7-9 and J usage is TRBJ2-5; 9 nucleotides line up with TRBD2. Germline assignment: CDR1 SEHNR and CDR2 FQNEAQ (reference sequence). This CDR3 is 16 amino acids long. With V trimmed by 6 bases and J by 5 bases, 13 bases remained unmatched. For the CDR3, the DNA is TGTGCCAGCAGACCCCCCGGTCTAGCGGGGACCGAGACCCAGTACTTC. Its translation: CASRPPGLAGTETQYF.

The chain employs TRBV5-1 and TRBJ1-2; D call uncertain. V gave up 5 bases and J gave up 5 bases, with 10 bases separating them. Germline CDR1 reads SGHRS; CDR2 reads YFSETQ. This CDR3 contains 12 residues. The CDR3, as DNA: TGCGCCAGCAGTGTAACCACTTATGGCTACACCTTC. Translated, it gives CASSVTTYGYTF.

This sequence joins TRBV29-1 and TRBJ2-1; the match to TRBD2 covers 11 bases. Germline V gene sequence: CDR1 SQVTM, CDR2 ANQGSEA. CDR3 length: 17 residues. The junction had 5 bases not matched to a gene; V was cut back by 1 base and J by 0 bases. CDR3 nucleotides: TGCAGCGTTGAAGGACTAGCGGGGCGAAGCTCCTACAATGAGCAGTTCTTC. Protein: CSVEGLAGRSSYNEQFF.

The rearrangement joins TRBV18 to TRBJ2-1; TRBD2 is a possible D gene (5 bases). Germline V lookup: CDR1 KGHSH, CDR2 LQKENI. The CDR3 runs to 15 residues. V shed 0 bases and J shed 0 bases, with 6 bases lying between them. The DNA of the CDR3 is TGTGCCAGCTCACCACCAGGGAGCTCCTACAATGAGCAGTTCTTC. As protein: CASSPPGSSYNEQFF.

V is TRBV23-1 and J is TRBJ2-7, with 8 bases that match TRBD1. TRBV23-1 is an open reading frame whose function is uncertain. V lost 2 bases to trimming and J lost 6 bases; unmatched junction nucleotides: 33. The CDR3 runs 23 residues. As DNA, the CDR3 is TGCGCCAGCAGTCAAGCCACCTACCCGGGACCACGACAGGGGTTAGGTTTAGCGCGCGAGCAGTACTTC. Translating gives CASSQATYPGPRQGLGLAREQYF.

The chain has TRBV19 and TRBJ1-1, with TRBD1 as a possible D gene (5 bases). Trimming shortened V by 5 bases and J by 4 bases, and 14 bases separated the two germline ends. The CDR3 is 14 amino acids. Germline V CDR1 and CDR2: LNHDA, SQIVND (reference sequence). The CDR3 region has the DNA TGTGCCAGTAGTCCCCGCCAGGGAGGCACTGAAGCTTTCTTT. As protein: CASSPRQGGTEAFF.

CDR3 sequence (DNA): TGTGCCAGTAGTAGGGGACAGGACCTCTACGAGCAGTACTTC. Its translation: CASSRGQDLYEQYF. The chain carries TRBV19 and TRBJ2-7; 8 nucleotides line up with TRBD1. Germline values: CDR1 LNHDA, CDR2 SQIVND (reference sequence). J lost 3 bases, V lost 4 bases, and 5 bases had no gene match. The CDR3 is 14 amino acids.

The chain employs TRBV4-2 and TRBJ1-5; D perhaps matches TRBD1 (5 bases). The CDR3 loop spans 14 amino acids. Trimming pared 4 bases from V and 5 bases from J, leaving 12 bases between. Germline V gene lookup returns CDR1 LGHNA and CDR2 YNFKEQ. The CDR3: CASSLGEGDQPQHF. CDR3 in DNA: TGTGCCAGCAGCCTTGGGGAAGGGGATCAGCCCCAGCATTTT.

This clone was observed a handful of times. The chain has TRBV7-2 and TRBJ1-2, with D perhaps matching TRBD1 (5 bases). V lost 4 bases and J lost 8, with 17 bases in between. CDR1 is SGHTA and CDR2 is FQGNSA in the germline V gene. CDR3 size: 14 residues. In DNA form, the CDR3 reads TGTGCCAGCAGCTCAGGCGACGGGACTAAAGGCTACACCTTC. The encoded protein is CASSSGDGTKGYTF.

In DNA form, the CDR3 reads TGTGCCAGCAGCTATAGCGAGTTAACCTACGAGCAGTACTTC. This encodes CASSYSELTYEQYF. The chain is built from TRBV5-6 and TRBJ2-7, with TRBD2 as a possible D gene (5 bases). Germline assignment: CDR1 SGHDT and CDR2 YYEEEE. This CDR3 contains 14 residues. Trimming stripped 3 bases from V and 2 bases from J, with 12 bases between.

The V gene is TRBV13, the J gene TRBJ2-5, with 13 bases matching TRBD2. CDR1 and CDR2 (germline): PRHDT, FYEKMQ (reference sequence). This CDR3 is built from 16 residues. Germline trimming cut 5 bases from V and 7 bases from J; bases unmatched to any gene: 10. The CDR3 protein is CASSRTSGGLMGTQYF. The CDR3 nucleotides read TGTGCCAGCAGCCGGACTAGCGGGGGCCTTATGGGGACCCAGTACTTC.

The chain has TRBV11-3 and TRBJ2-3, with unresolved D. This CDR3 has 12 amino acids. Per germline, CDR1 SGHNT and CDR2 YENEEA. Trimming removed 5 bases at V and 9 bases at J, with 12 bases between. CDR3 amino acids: CASSPGGLTQYF. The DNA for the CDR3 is TGTGCCAGCAGCCCCGGTGGTCTGACGCAGTATTTT.

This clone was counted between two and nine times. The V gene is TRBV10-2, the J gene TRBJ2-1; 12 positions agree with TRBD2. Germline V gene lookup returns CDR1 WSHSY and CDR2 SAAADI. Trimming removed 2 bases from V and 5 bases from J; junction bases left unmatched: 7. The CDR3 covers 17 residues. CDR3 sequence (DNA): TGCGCCAGCAGTGAGAGCTCTAGCGGGAGGGTGCACAATGAGCAGTTCTTC. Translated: CASSESSSGRVHNEQFF.

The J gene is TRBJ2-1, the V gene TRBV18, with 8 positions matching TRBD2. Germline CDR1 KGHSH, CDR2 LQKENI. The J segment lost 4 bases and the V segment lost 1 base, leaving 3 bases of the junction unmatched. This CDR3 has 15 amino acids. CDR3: CASSPLGGGYNEQFF. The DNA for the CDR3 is TGTGCCAGCTCACCACTCGGGGGGGGATACAATGAGCAGTTCTTC.

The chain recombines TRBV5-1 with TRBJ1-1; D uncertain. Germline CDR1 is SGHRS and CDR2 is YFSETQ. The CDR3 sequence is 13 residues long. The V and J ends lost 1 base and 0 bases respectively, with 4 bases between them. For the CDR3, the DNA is TGCGCCAGCAGCTTGCATTTGAACACTGAAGCTTTCTTT. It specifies CASSLHLNTEAFF.

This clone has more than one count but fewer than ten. The CDR3 DNA reads TGTGCCAGCAGCGTAGGAGGGGACAGCTATCAGCCCCAGCATTTT. This sequence encodes CASSVGGDSYQPQHF. V usage is TRBV9 and J usage is TRBJ1-5, with TRBD1 matching 7 bases. Per the germline V gene, CDR1 is SGDLS and CDR2 is YYNGEE. The CDR3 loop spans 15 amino acids. The ends lost 0 bases at V and 5 bases at J; junction bases unmatched: 5. The full variable domain, completed using reference TRBV9 and TRBJ1-5, is DSGVTQTPKHLITATGQRVTLRCSPRSGDLSVYWYQQSLDQGLQFLIQYYNGEERAKGNILERFSAQQFPDLHSELNLSSLELGDSALYFCASSVGGDSYQPQHFGDGTRLSIL.

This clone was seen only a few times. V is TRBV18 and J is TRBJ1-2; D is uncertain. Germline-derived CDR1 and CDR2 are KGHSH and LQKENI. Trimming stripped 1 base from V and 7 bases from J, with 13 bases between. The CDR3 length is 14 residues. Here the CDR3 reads CASSPRGKEGGYTF. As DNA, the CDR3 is TGTGCCAGCTCACCACGAGGGAAGGAGGGTGGCTACACCTTC.

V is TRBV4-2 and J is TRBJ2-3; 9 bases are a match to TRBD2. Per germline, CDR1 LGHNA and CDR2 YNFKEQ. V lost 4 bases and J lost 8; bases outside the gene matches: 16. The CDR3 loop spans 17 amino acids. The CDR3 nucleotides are TGTGCCAGCAGCCCCCAGCGGCTAGCGGGGCCCCAGGGTACGCAGTATTTT. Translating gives CASSPQRLAGPQGTQYF.

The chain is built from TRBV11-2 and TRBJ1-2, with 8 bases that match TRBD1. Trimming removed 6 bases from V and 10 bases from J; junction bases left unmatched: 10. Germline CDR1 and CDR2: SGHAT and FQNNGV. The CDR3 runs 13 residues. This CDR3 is CASRMTGVNDYTF. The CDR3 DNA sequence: TGTGCCAGCAGGATGACAGGGGTTAATGACTACACCTTC.

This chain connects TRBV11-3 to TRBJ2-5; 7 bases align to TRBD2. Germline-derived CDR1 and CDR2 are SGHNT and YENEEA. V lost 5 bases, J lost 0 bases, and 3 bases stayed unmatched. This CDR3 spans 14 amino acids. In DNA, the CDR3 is TGTGCCAGCAGCCTAGCGGAGTACCAAGAGACCCAGTACTTC. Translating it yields CASSLAEYQETQYF.

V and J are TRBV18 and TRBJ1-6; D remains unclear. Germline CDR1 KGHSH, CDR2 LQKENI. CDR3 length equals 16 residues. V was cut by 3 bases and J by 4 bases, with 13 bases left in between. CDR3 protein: CASSPIEAQYNSPLHF. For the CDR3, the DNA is TGTGCCAGCTCACCGATAGAGGCCCAATATAATTCACCCCTCCACTTT.

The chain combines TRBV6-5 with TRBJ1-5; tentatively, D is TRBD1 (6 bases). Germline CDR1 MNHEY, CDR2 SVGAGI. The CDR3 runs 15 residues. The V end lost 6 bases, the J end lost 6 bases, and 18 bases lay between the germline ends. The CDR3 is CASSGGQGVGQPQHF. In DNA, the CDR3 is TGTGCCAGCAGCGGGGGGCAGGGAGTTGGTCAGCCCCAGCATTTT.